These 10 T cell receptor beta chains came from one sample sequenced in a study of cytomegalovirus exposure and HLA in healthy donors. The PCR used 60 Vbeta and 13 Jbeta primers. Profiled with immunoSEQ multiplex PCR; TCRdb holds only in-frame clones, not every one. The profile shows about 98,000 clones, 69% of them singletons. Sequenced input: PBMCs. Receptors originate from a female donor in good health and CMV-seronegative.

The chain links TRBV4-1 to TRBJ2-1; 11 positions match TRBD2. Trimming took 4 bases from V and 5 from J; bases not matched to a gene: 4. The germline V gene has CDR1 MGHRA and CDR2 YSYEKL. The CDR3 runs 15 residues. The CDR3 DNA sequence: TGCGCCAGCAGCCGAACTAGCGGGGGTCACAATGAGCAGTTCTTC. It yields the protein CASSRTSGGHNEQFF.

The chain joins TRBV9 to TRBJ1-5; the D is unclear. V dropped 1 base and J dropped 2 bases, with 13 bases sitting between them. CDR1 and CDR2 from the germline V gene are SGDLS and YYNGEE. The CDR3 covers 16 residues. CDR3 sequence reads: CASSVRRGTGNQPQHF. The CDR3, as DNA: TGTGCCAGCAGCGTAAGGCGGGGTACGGGCAATCAGCCCCAGCATTTT.

V usage is TRBV4-3 and J usage is TRBJ2-7, with D perhaps matching TRBD1 (6 bases). V lost 1 base, J lost 3 bases, and 10 bases lay in between. Per the germline V gene, CDR1 is LGHNA and CDR2 is YSLEER. There are 14 residues in the CDR3. CDR3 nucleotide sequence: TGCGCCAGCAGCCAAGCCCCGGGACACTACGAGCAGTACTTC. Its protein is CASSQAPGHYEQYF.

This clone showed up just once. This chain uses TRBV5-8 with TRBJ2-3, with 13 bases identical to TRBD2. This CDR3 region has 15 residues. V lost 4 bases and J lost 8; bases outside the gene matches: 7. The germline V gene encodes CDR1 SGHTS and CDR2 YDEGEE. The CDR3 DNA sequence: TGTGCCAGCAGCACCGGGACTAGCGGGGAAGGTACGCAGTATTTT. As protein: CASSTGTSGEGTQYF.

The chain combines TRBV27 with TRBJ2-1; TRBD2 matches at 14 bases. CDR1 is MNHEY and CDR2 is SMNVEV in the germline V gene (reference sequence). The CDR3 consists of 15 residues. V trimming: 5 bases; J trimming: 15 bases; junction bases outside the gene matches: 12. The CDR3 DNA reads as TGTGCCAGCAGTCGAGCCGGGACTAGCGGGAGAATTTGGTTCTTC. Translating it yields CASSRAGTSGRIWFF.

This clone came up once. The rearrangement uses TRBV6-5 and TRBJ1-1; D is perhaps TRBD1 (5 bases). The V end was cut by 0 bases, the J end by 7 bases, with 18 bases between. The CDR3 consists of 16 residues. CDR1 MNHEY and CDR2 SVGAGI come from the germline V gene. CDR3 sequence (DNA): TGTGCCAGCAGTTACTCGGGAAGCGGGGCGCAAAATGAAGCTTTCTTT. This gives the protein CASSYSGSGAQNEAFF.

This clone was recorded once. The chain employs TRBV15 and TRBJ2-1; 9 nucleotides match TRBD2. The CDR3 loop spans 17 amino acids. The germline gives CDR1 LNHNV, CDR2 YYDKDF (reference sequence). The ends lost 1 base at V and 8 bases at J; junction bases unmatched: 12. The DNA of the CDR3 is TGTGCCACCAGCAGAGGGAATAGCGGGAGCCTTGGTGATGAGCAGTTCTTC. It specifies CATSRGNSGSLGDEQFF.

This chain joins TRBV29-1 and TRBJ2-5; 9 positions match TRBD2. V trimming: 3 bases; J trimming: 5 bases; junction bases outside the gene matches: 19. The CDR3 loop spans 18 amino acids. Germline V gene lookup returns CDR1 SQVTM and CDR2 ANQGSEA. The CDR3 coding sequence is TGCAGCGTTGACCCCCTCGTTTTAGCGGGAGTAGATACGGAGACCCAGTACTTC. Its translation is CSVDPLVLAGVDTETQYF.

The chain couples TRBV6-1 to TRBJ2-3; no definite D call. The CDR3 runs to 14 residues. V was cut by 6 bases and J by 2 bases, with 12 bases left in between. In germline, CDR1 is MNHNS, CDR2 SASEGT. CDR3 region: CASRIQQSTDTQYF. The CDR3 nucleotides are TGTGCCAGCAGAATACAGCAATCCACAGATACGCAGTATTTT.

Turning to this clone: This same CDR3 is encoded by further DNA sequences in the sample. The rearrangement joins TRBV6-1 to TRBJ2-6; tentatively, D is TRBD1 (6 bases). With 2 bases removed from V and 2 bases from J, the gap between germline ends came to 10 bases. Germline V lookup: CDR1 MNHNS, CDR2 SASEGT. The CDR3 is 16 residues long. In nucleotides, the CDR3 is TGTGCCAGCAGTGAAACAGGGCTCGCTGGGGCCAACGTCCTGACTTTC. It specifies CASSETGLAGANVLTF.